The text below deals with one TCR beta chain. What it binds is unknown. These data are taken from a study of vaccination and CD4 T cells after COVID-19. The CDR3 loop spans 15 amino acids. Germline values: CDR1 SNHLY, CDR2 FYNNEI. The ends lost 10 bases at V and 0 bases at J; junction bases unmatched: 7. Sequence data for DNA of cultured CD4+ T cells were generated by the Oncomine TCR Beta short-read assay. One entry per CDR3 protein, called by TCRdb with MiXCR from the PCR reads. The sample records some 11,000 distinct CDR3 sequences, 44% being singletons. Treatment meaning: approximately nine-day PBMC culture with coronavirus spike peptide pools or control peptides (ViraFEST assay).

Sample: cultured CD4+ T cells from blood. V usage is TRBV2 and J usage is TRBJ2-2; 8 bases are shared with TRBD2. The TCR comes from a human donor with COVID-19. CDR3 in DNA: TGTGCCATACCGCGGGGGGCTGCGAACACCGGGGAGCTGTTTTTT. Translated: CAIPRGAANTGELFF.